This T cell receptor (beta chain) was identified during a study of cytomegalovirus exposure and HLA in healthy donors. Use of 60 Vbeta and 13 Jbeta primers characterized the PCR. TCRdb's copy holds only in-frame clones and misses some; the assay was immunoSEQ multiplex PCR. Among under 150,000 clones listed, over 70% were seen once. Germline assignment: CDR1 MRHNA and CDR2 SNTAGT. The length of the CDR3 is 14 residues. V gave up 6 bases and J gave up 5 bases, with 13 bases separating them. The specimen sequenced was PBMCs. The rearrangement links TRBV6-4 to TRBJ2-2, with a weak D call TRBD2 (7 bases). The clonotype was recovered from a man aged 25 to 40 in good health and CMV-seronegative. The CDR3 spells CASSYREGTGELFF. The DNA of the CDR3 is TGTGCCAGCAGCTACAGGGAGGGGACCGGGGAGCTGTTTTTT.